Described below is a single TCR beta chain sequence and its context. The table lists this clonotype with a few counts. Its antigen is not yet known. One base away there is no much larger clone; base qualities are not given. The sample originates from a study of vaccination and CD4 T cells after COVID-19 (dated by TCRdb to 2022 to 2024). Some background on the complete study: SARS-CoV-2 positivity had been established in the convalescent patients by nasal swab PCR, and mild disease was recorded in roughly ten of these patients and severe disease in one. For stimulating the cultures, overlapping spike peptide pools were used, derived from SARS-CoV-2 as well as from the common cold coronaviruses HCoV-NL63, HCoV-OC43 and HCoV-229E. Post-COVID blood samples from convalescent patients were collected a median of about 110 days after diagnosis, with a range of 35 to 161 days. In around 10 COVID-19 convalescent patients and a handful of infection-naive healthy vaccine recipients, researchers compared the spike-specific CD4+ TCR repertoire from before mRNA vaccination with the repertoire from after. The convalescent cohort included six males and four females, with two Hispanic individuals, seven Caucasians, two Asians and one multiracial person. Control cultures used a CEFX viral epitope pool as positive control, an HIV-1 Nef peptide pool as negative control, or no peptide. Each participant got two doses of either the Pfizer-BioNTech BNT162b2 vaccine (n=8) or the Moderna mRNA-1273 vaccine (n=2). The time from the second vaccine dose to post-vaccine blood sampling had a median of 72 days and ranged from roughly 12 to 250 days. On the study overall, not on this receptor specifically: An increase in the median number of SARS-CoV-2-reactive clonotypes from some 20 after infection to some 40 after vaccination was observed, but the change was not found to be significant. Of the vaccine-specific clones found in convalescent patients, nearly all (304 of 307) were mono-reactive for SARS-CoV-2 spike instead of being cross-reactive with common cold coronaviruses. Among the post-vaccine SARS-CoV-2-reactive clones in convalescent patients, a median around 90% showed up only after vaccination, which suggests vaccine-specific priming. The number of convalescent patients in the study was relatively small, and the study did not examine early timepoints following natural infection.

Explained via the paper, the treatment or condition label denotes: roughly 10-day PBMC culture with coronavirus spike peptide pools or control peptides (ViraFEST assay). To expand antigen-specific T cells with peptide pools and then pick out the expanded clonotypes through TCR sequencing, the study relied on the ViraFEST assay. The convalescent patients' positive SARS-CoV-2 PCR tests fell between March and December 2020, which was before the Alpha, Beta and Delta variants emerged in the United States. PBMCs were cultured at about 2 million per well in IMDM supplemented with around 5.5% human AB serum and 10 IU/ml IL-2, with approximately 10 ug/ml peptide pools added. Half of the culture medium was replaced with fresh IL-2-containing medium on days 3 and 7. Once the cells had been in culture for around ten days, the EasySep CD4+ T cell isolation kit was used to isolate CD4+ T cells by negative selection. PBMCs were separated from whole blood using Ficoll-Paque Plus gradient centrifugation and then either used fresh or cryopreserved at -140C. Triplicate wells were generally used for each culture condition.

The V end loses 1 base and the J end loses 2 bases, and a stretch of 9 bases separates them. From cysteine to phenylalanine, the CDR3 is 14 amino acids long. Here the CDR3 DNA is all that survives: 42 bases in frame from base 1. From the germline V gene (reference sequence), CDR1 is DFQATT and CDR2 is SNEGSKA. The method was PCR. DNA from cultured CD4+ T cells underwent TCR sequencing with the Oncomine TCR Beta short-read assay at the Johns Hopkins FTIC core. Genomic DNA was extracted from the cultured CD4+ T cells with the QIAamp micro DNA kit. Oncomine TCR Beta libraries from cultured CD4+ T cells were pooled with unique dual indexes and sequenced on an Illumina iSeq 100. As for the original processing: Non-productive sequences were removed, and CDR3s not starting with C, not ending with F or W, or shorter than 7 amino acids were discarded. The MANAFEST web application identified antigen-specific clonotypes by comparing peptide-stimulated wells against reference wells and other culture wells. For a clone to be called positive, the clone needed an FDR below 0.05, an odds ratio above 5, and a productive frequency above 0.1% in at least two of three replicate wells. A clonotype was classed as cross-reactive if the clonotype showed significant expansion both in SARS-CoV-2 spike wells and in at least one common cold coronavirus spike condition. Similarity between CDR3 sequences was evaluated in R version 3.6.1 using Levenshtein distances (stringdist) and unrooted phylogenetic trees (ape). TCRdb reanalyzed the raw reads on its own, using fastp at Q25 for trimming and MiXCR for clone calling, and kept in-frame beta chains. Rows with one shared CDR3 protein collapse into an entry with the most common genes and DNA. Here the V and J calls rest on TCRdb's processing, not on the authors' analysis. The sample table lists around 12,000 distinct CDR3 sequences, 45% to 55% of them with a count of one. The ten top clones hold more than 20% of the sample.

This receptor chain uses TRBV20-1 and TRBJ1-5, with TRBD1 tentatively as D gene (6 bases match). The TCR was taken from a human donor with COVID-19. The specimen was cultured CD4+ T cells from blood, collected after SARS-CoV-2 vaccination. The DNA sequence is TGCAGTGCTAGAGTAGGGGGAGGCAATCAGCCCCAGCATTTT. This encodes CSARVGGGNQPQHF.